The 5 T cell receptor beta chains below all came from one sample that was sequenced in a study of CD4+ T cells in melanoma. Using immunoSEQ multiplex PCR, the repertoire was profiled, and TCRdb retains in-frame clones only, with some absent. The repertoire consists of around 15,000 clones, with 62% occurring once and the leading ten covering approximately 15%. What was sequenced was cells from a culture (not recorded whether cultured in vitro). The source of these receptors is a human donor with melanoma.

V usage is TRBV5-1 and J usage is TRBJ2-5, with D maybe TRBD1 (6 bases). The V end was cut by 0 bases, the J end by 7 bases, with 19 bases between. The CDR3 runs to 16 residues. The germline CDR1 and CDR2 sequences are SGHRS and YFSETQ. The CDR3 coding sequence is TGCGCCAGCAGCTTGGGGTACGGGACACGTTCGAGGACCCAGTACTTC. Translating gives CASSLGYGTRSRTQYF. Full variable domain (rest looked up from reference TRBV5-1 and TRBJ2-5): KAGVTQTPRYLIKTRGQQVTLSCSPISGHRSVSWYQQTPGQGLQFLFEYFSETQRNKGNFPGRFSGRQFSNSRSEMNVSTLELGDSALYLCASSLGYGTRSRTQYFGPGTRLLVL.

This chain uses TRBV11-2 with TRBJ1-4; no reliable D call. CDR3 size: 14 residues. Germline lookup yields CDR1 SGHAT and CDR2 FQNNGV. V gave up 2 bases and J gave up 4 bases, with 8 bases separating them. The CDR3 DNA reads TGTGCCAGCAGCTTACGGTCCGATAATGAAAAACTGTTTTTT. Protein sequence: CASSLRSDNEKLFF.

The chain joins TRBV27 to TRBJ2-1; TRBD1 agrees at 9 bases. V trimming: 6 bases; J trimming: 8 bases; junction bases outside the gene matches: 17. CDR1 and CDR2 from the germline V gene are MNHEY and SMNVEV (reference sequence). This CDR3 has 17 residues. CDR3 amino acids: CASRIRSGTGTFYEQFF. CDR3 DNA: TGTGCCAGCAGGATTAGAAGCGGGACAGGGACGTTTTATGAGCAGTTCTTC.

This chain connects TRBV30 to TRBJ1-6, with no clear D. Germline-derived CDR1 and CDR2 are GTSNPN and SVGIG (reference sequence). The V gene lost 2 bases and the J gene lost 4 bases, with 12 bases spanning the gap. The length of the CDR3 is 15 residues. The CDR3: CAWSFPPPYNSPLHF. For the CDR3, the DNA is TGTGCCTGGAGTTTTCCCCCCCCGTATAATTCACCCCTCCACTTT.

This chain uses TRBV4-1 with TRBJ2-5; 12 nucleotides match TRBD2. The CDR3 loop spans 16 amino acids. Germline CDR1 reads MGHRA; CDR2 reads YSYEKL. J gave up 1 base and V 2 bases, and 2 bases lay outside the gene matches. For the CDR3, the DNA is TGCGCCAGCAGCCAAAGACTAGCGGGGGCCCAAGAGACCCAGTACTTC. Translating it yields CASSQRLAGAQETQYF.